A selection of T cell receptor beta chains follows, all from one sample in a study of shared clonotypes between healthy human individuals. Sequencing was performed with immunoSEQ multiplex PCR; in TCRdb, only in-frame clones are kept and a portion is missing. The sample lists more than 2 million clones, approximately 96% occurring once. Specimen: naive CD4+ T cells sorted from blood. The source of these receptors is a man younger than 35 in good health. The CDR3 runs from the conserved cysteine through the conserved F or W. A D gene is named only where the DNA matches it firmly. A clone size is listed for some rows: how often the clone was seen (once, few, many), or a class if it is expanded.

j_gene: TRBJ2-5; len: 14; d_gene: NA; abundance: NA; v_gene: TRBV7-2; CDR3aa: CASSSRGVQETQYF; CDR3nt: TGTGCCAGCAGCTCCCGAGGGGTCCAAGAGACCCAGTACTTC
j_gene: TRBJ2-5; len: 14; d_gene: NA; abundance: once; v_gene: TRBV5-1; CDR3aa: CASSANVQQETQYF; CDR3nt: TGCGCCAGCAGCGCTAACGTGCAGCAAGAGACCCAGTACTTC
j_gene: TRBJ1-6; len: 14; d_gene: TRBD1; abundance: NA; v_gene: TRBV5-1; CDR3aa: CASSSGQGGEPLHF; CDR3nt: TGCGCCAGCAGCTCCGGACAGGGGGGAGAACCCCTCCACTTT
j_gene: TRBJ1-1; len: 13; d_gene: TRBD1; abundance: NA; v_gene: TRBV7-2; CDR3aa: CASSPGQGGEAFF; CDR3nt: TGTGCCAGCAGCCCCGGACAGGGGGGGGAAGCTTTCTTT
j_gene: TRBJ1-2; len: 17; d_gene: TRBD1; abundance: NA; v_gene: TRBV25-1; CDR3aa: CASSVGQGGLGDYGYTF; CDR3nt: TGTGCCAGCAGTGTCGGACAGGGGGGTCTTGGTGACTATGGCTACACCTTC
j_gene: TRBJ2-1; len: 15; d_gene: TRBD1; abundance: NA; v_gene: TRBV5-6; CDR3aa: CASSPSGGAYNEQFF; CDR3nt: TGTGCCAGCAGCCCCTCAGGGGGCGCATATAATGAGCAGTTCTTC
j_gene: TRBJ1-6; len: 16; d_gene: TRBD1; abundance: NA; v_gene: TRBV18; CDR3aa: CASSPEDRGDNSPLHF; CDR3nt: TGTGCCAGCTCACCCGAGGACAGGGGAGATAATTCACCCCTCCACTTT
j_gene: TRBJ2-2; len: 15; d_gene: TRBD1; abundance: NA; v_gene: TRBV10-1; CDR3aa: CASSERGLLTGELFF; CDR3nt: TGCGCCAGCAGTGAAAGGGGGCTGCTCACCGGGGAGCTGTTTTTT
j_gene: TRBJ1-5; len: 15; d_gene: TRBD1; abundance: NA; v_gene: TRBV2; CDR3aa: CASSVLDRDNQPQHF; CDR3nt: TGTGCCAGCAGTGTCTTGGACAGGGATAATCAGCCCCAGCATTTT
j_gene: TRBJ1-5; len: 12; d_gene: TRBD1; abundance: NA; v_gene: TRBV6-1; CDR3aa: CASSPTPGQEHF; CDR3nt: TGTGCCAGCAGCCCTACTCCGGGACAGGAGCATTTT
j_gene: TRBJ1-6; len: 11; d_gene: NA; abundance: NA; v_gene: TRBV25-1; CDR3aa: CASSEDSPLHF; CDR3nt: TGTGCCAGCAGCGAGGATTCACCCCTCCACTTT
j_gene: TRBJ1-2; len: 13; d_gene: NA; abundance: NA; v_gene: TRBV6-5; CDR3aa: CASRQDGTYGYTF; CDR3nt: TGTGCCAGCAGGCAGGACGGGACCTATGGCTACACCTTC
j_gene: TRBJ1-2; len: 15; d_gene: NA; abundance: NA; v_gene: TRBV21-1; CDR3aa: CASSPWTGSTYGYTF; CDR3nt: TGTGCCAGCAGCCCCTGGACAGGATCCACCTATGGCTACACCTTC
j_gene: TRBJ1-5; len: 13; d_gene: NA; abundance: NA; v_gene: TRBV19; CDR3aa: CASSMAAIEPQHF; CDR3nt: TGTGCCAGTAGTATGGCAGCGATAGAGCCCCAGCATTTT
j_gene: TRBJ2-7; len: 13; d_gene: NA; abundance: NA; v_gene: TRBV12-5; CDR3aa: CASGLDGSYEQYF; CDR3nt: TGTGCTAGTGGTTTGGACGGCTCCTACGAGCAGTACTTC
j_gene: TRBJ2-2; len: 12; d_gene: NA; abundance: NA; v_gene: TRBV28; CDR3aa: CASSLTTGELFF; CDR3nt: TGTGCCAGCAGTTTGACCACCGGGGAGCTGTTTTTT
j_gene: TRBJ2-2; len: 14; d_gene: NA; abundance: NA; v_gene: TRBV5-1; CDR3aa: CASSPISYTGELFF; CDR3nt: TGCGCCAGCAGCCCCATATCGTACACCGGGGAGCTGTTTTTT
j_gene: TRBJ2-1; len: 13; d_gene: NA; abundance: NA; v_gene: TRBV28; CDR3aa: CASSLGVNNEQFF; CDR3nt: TGTGCCAGCAGTTTAGGGGTTAACAATGAGCAGTTCTTC
j_gene: TRBJ2-2; len: 15; d_gene: TRBD1; abundance: NA; v_gene: TRBV2; CDR3aa: CASKAGGSNTGELFF; CDR3nt: TGTGCCAGCAAGGCAGGGGGTTCGAACACCGGGGAGCTGTTTTTT
j_gene: TRBJ1-1; len: 14; d_gene: NA; abundance: NA; v_gene: TRBV6-6; CDR3aa: CASYPVGRNTEAFF; CDR3nt: TGTGCCAGCTACCCTGTCGGCAGAAACACTGAAGCTTTCTTT
j_gene: TRBJ2-3; len: 16; d_gene: TRBD2; abundance: NA; v_gene: TRBV6-1; CDR3aa: CASSGRLAGGIDTQYF; CDR3nt: TGTGCCAGCAGTGGCCGCCTAGCGGGGGGTATAGATACGCAGTATTTT
j_gene: TRBJ1-2; len: 14; d_gene: TRBD1; abundance: NA; v_gene: TRBV5-6; CDR3aa: CASSLGTGGYGYTF; CDR3nt: TGTGCCAGCAGCCTCGGGACAGGAGGCTATGGCTACACCTTC
j_gene: TRBJ2-3; len: 13; d_gene: TRBD1; abundance: NA; v_gene: TRBV18; CDR3aa: CASLQGGTDTQYF; CDR3nt: TGTGCCAGCCTACAGGGGGGCACAGATACGCAGTATTTT
j_gene: TRBJ2-6; len: 14; d_gene: NA; abundance: NA; v_gene: TRBV6-4; CDR3aa: CASSDGGGANVLTF; CDR3nt: TGTGCCAGCAGTGACGGGGGTGGGGCCAACGTCCTGACTTTC
j_gene: TRBJ1-5; len: 16; d_gene: TRBD1; abundance: once; v_gene: TRBV6-6; CDR3aa: CASRFTGQGAKQPQHF; CDR3nt: TGTGCCAGCAGATTTACAGGACAGGGGGCAAAACAGCCCCAGCATTTT
j_gene: TRBJ2-2; len: 14; d_gene: TRBD2; abundance: NA; v_gene: TRBV25-1; CDR3aa: CASSEIGSGRRVFF; CDR3nt: TGTGCCAGCAGTGAAATTGGTAGCGGGAGGAGGGTGTTTTTT
j_gene: TRBJ1-6; len: 18; d_gene: NA; abundance: NA; v_gene: TRBV4-2; CDR3aa: CASSQAVFGSSYNSPLHF; CDR3nt: TGTGCCAGCAGCCAAGCAGTCTTTGGCAGCTCCTATAATTCACCCCTCCACTTT
j_gene: TRBJ1-2; len: 13; d_gene: NA; abundance: NA; v_gene: TRBV7-9; CDR3aa: CASSRTTNYGYTF; CDR3nt: TGTGCCAGCAGCCGAACTACGAATTATGGCTACACCTTC
j_gene: TRBJ1-2; len: 13; d_gene: TRBD1; abundance: NA; v_gene: TRBV28; CDR3aa: CASKGAANYGYTF; CDR3nt: TGTGCCAGCAAGGGGGCAGCTAACTATGGCTACACCTTC
j_gene: TRBJ2-1; len: 15; d_gene: NA; abundance: NA; v_gene: TRBV7-2; CDR3aa: CASSSSRDTNNEQFF; CDR3nt: TGTGCCAGCAGCTCGTCCCGGGACACAAACAATGAGCAGTTCTTC
j_gene: TRBJ1-3; len: 14; d_gene: NA; abundance: NA; v_gene: TRBV5-4; CDR3aa: CASSLRGSGNTIYF; CDR3nt: TGTGCCAGCAGCTTGAGGGGGTCCGGAAACACCATATATTTT
j_gene: TRBJ2-7; len: 17; d_gene: NA; abundance: NA; v_gene: TRBV11-2; CDR3aa: CASSLDVFSLTVYEQYF; CDR3nt: TGTGCCAGCAGCTTAGATGTTTTCAGTCTAACGGTCTACGAGCAGTACTTC
j_gene: TRBJ2-3; len: 15; d_gene: TRBD1; abundance: NA; v_gene: TRBV10-2; CDR3aa: CASSTGQVYGDTQYF; CDR3nt: TGCGCCAGCAGTACCGGACAGGTTTATGGAGATACGCAGTATTTT
j_gene: TRBJ1-6; len: 15; d_gene: NA; abundance: NA; v_gene: TRBV30; CDR3aa: CAWSEEQLKSSPLHF; CDR3nt: TGTGCCTGGAGTGAGGAACAGCTCAAGAGTTCACCCCTCCACTTT
j_gene: TRBJ1-3; len: 15; d_gene: NA; abundance: NA; v_gene: TRBV7-2; CDR3aa: CASSLYSNSGNTIYF; CDR3nt: TGTGCCAGCAGCTTATACAGCAACTCTGGAAACACCATATATTTT
j_gene: TRBJ2-6; len: 13; d_gene: NA; abundance: NA; v_gene: TRBV2; CDR3aa: CASRDSGANVLTF; CDR3nt: TGTGCCAGCAGGGACTCTGGGGCCAACGTCCTGACTTTC
j_gene: TRBJ1-2; len: 13; d_gene: NA; abundance: NA; v_gene: TRBV5-1; CDR3aa: CASSLTENYGYTF; CDR3nt: TGCGCCAGCAGTCTGACAGAAAACTATGGCTACACCTTC
j_gene: TRBJ2-3; len: 13; d_gene: NA; abundance: NA; v_gene: TRBV9; CDR3aa: CASSPRTLDTQYF; CDR3nt: TGTGCCAGCAGCCCCCGAACTTTGGATACGCAGTATTTT
j_gene: TRBJ1-2; len: 16; d_gene: NA; abundance: NA; v_gene: TRBV15; CDR3aa: CATSRGGVRGGYGYTF; CDR3nt: TGTGCCACCAGCAGAGGGGGCGTCAGGGGAGGGTATGGCTACACCTTC